One and the same sample provided the 16 T cell receptor beta chains below, sequenced in a study of blood T cell repertoires in COVID-19. Measured with immunoSEQ multiplex PCR; TCRdb has only the in-frame clones, and not every one. In the table there are about half a million clones, roughly 87% of which are singletons. Sequencing was performed on peripheral blood. These receptors originate from a man aged 18 to 35 with COVID-19, enrolled during active disease.

The V and J genes are TRBV6-6 and TRBJ2-7, with D perhaps TRBD1 (5 bases). The germline V gene has CDR1 MNHNY and CDR2 SVGAGI (reference sequence). Trimming left V 7 bases short and J 3 bases short, with 10 bases between. CDR3 length equals 12 residues. CDR3 sequence reads: CASTLDSYEQYF. The CDR3 nucleotides read TGTGCCAGCACCTTAGACAGCTACGAGCAGTACTTC.

V usage is TRBV11-2 and J usage is TRBJ1-4, with no clear D. The CDR3 length is 16 residues. Trimming removed 3 bases from V and 0 bases from J, with 11 bases in between. The germline CDR1 and CDR2 sequences are SGHAT and FQNNGV. This chain's CDR3 is CASSLGSSATNEKLFF. The CDR3 region has the DNA TGTGCCAGCAGCTTGGGCAGTTCTGCAACTAATGAAAAACTGTTTTTT.

The rearrangement uses TRBV6-5 and TRBJ2-7; 13 bases align to TRBD2. This CDR3 comprises 15 residues. Germline V gene data show CDR1 as MNHEY and CDR2 as SVGAGI. With V trimmed by 8 bases and J by 0 bases, 4 bases remained unmatched. For the CDR3, the DNA is TGTGCCAGCTACAGACTAGCGGGGGGCTCCTACGAGCAGTACTTC. Translating it yields CASYRLAGGSYEQYF.

This clone has just one count. This chain connects TRBV29-1 to TRBJ2-3; the match to TRBD2 covers 9 bases. CDR1 is SQVTM, CDR2 ANQGSEA, per germline. J was trimmed by 6 bases and V by 7 bases; bases with no gene match: 8. CDR3 length: 13 residues. The CDR3 region is CSATSGPGDTQYF. The CDR3 region has the DNA TGCAGCGCGACTAGCGGTCCCGGTGATACGCAGTATTTT.

V usage is TRBV6-5 and J usage is TRBJ2-3, with D possibly matching TRBD2 (6 bases). The V end lost 7 bases, the J end lost 7 bases, and 18 bases lay between the germline ends. CDR1 is MNHEY, CDR2 SVGAGI, per germline. The CDR3 is 14 amino acids. Written as DNA, the CDR3 is TGTGCCAGCACCTCTGGGCGGGATTTTTATACGCAGTATTTT. This sequence encodes CASTSGRDFYTQYF.

V usage is TRBV10-3 and J usage is TRBJ1-2; D possibly corresponds to TRBD1 (5 bases). The germline CDR1 and CDR2 sequences are ENHRY and SYGVKD. CDR3 size: 15 residues. Trimming cost V 7 bases and J 0 bases, with 15 bases left between them. Here the CDR3 DNA reads TGTGCCATCAAATCGGGACTGAGCTCTAACTATGGCTACACCTTC. Translating gives CAIKSGLSSNYGYTF.

This chain uses TRBV24-1 with TRBJ2-1; 7 bases are a match to TRBD1. Germline CDR1 and CDR2: KGHDR and SFDVKD. With 6 bases clipped from V and 6 bases from J, the junction kept 7 bases outside the gene matches. The CDR3 contains 14 residues. The CDR3 loop is CATSPGQPRNEQFF. The CDR3 DNA sequence: TGTGCCACCAGTCCGGGACAGCCTCGCAATGAGCAGTTCTTC.

V usage is TRBV20-1 and J usage is TRBJ2-1; D might be TRBD2 (7 bases). Looked up from germline, CDR1 is DFQATT and CDR2 is SNEGSKA (reference sequence). V gave up 3 bases and J gave up 8 bases, with 17 bases separating them. This CDR3 spans 14 amino acids. The CDR3, as DNA: TGCAGTGCTAGTTTCGGGGGGCCAAAGGATGAGCAGTTCTTC. Translated: CSASFGGPKDEQFF.

This clone occurred a few times. The gene calls are TRBV4-1 and TRBJ2-7; TRBD1 is a possible D gene (6 bases). The CDR3 totals 17 residues. CDR1 and CDR2 from the germline V gene are MGHRA and YSYEKL. V was cut by 0 bases and J by 4 bases, with 19 bases left in between. CDR3 residues: CASSQDFLDSGRYEQYF. The CDR3 DNA reads as TGCGCCAGCAGCCAAGATTTCTTGGACAGCGGTCGATACGAGCAGTACTTC.

Notes on this clone: The sample contains more than one DNA sequence encoding this CDR3. This sequence joins TRBV19 and TRBJ1-5; D is ambiguous. Looked up from germline, CDR1 is LNHDA and CDR2 is SQIVND (reference sequence). This CDR3 has 15 amino acids. Trimming cost V 3 bases and J 0 bases, with 9 bases left between them. The CDR3 loop is CASSITEYSNQPQHF. CDR3 coding DNA: TGTGCCAGTAGTATTACAGAGTATAGCAATCAGCCCCAGCATTTT.

V usage is TRBV10-3 and J usage is TRBJ1-1, with a tentative D call TRBD1 (6 bases). V lost 4 bases and J lost 1, with 16 bases in between. The germline gives CDR1 ENHRY, CDR2 SYGVKD. This CDR3 comprises 16 residues. The CDR3 region has the DNA TGTGCCATCAGTGGGGGACATCAGACTGGGAACACTGAAGCTTTCTTT. Encoded protein: CAISGGHQTGNTEAFF.

This clone came up once. This chain connects TRBV19 to TRBJ2-5; 9 bases map to TRBD1. The germline V gene encodes CDR1 LNHDA and CDR2 SQIVND (reference sequence). The CDR3 is 17 amino acids. V trimming: 5 bases; J trimming: 1 base; junction bases outside the gene matches: 11. The CDR3 protein is CASSLLTGTGTQETQYF. CDR3 nucleotide sequence: TGTGCCAGTAGTCTCTTAACCGGGACAGGGACCCAAGAGACCCAGTACTTC.

The rearrangement joins TRBV6-1 to TRBJ2-1; 10 bases map to TRBD2. This CDR3 has 15 residues. The J segment lost 5 bases and the V segment lost 1 base, leaving 2 bases of the junction unmatched. The germline gives CDR1 MNHNS, CDR2 SASEGT. CDR3 sequence reads: CASSEVLAGNNEQFF. CDR3 bases: TGTGCCAGCAGTGAAGTACTAGCGGGGAACAATGAGCAGTTCTTC.

The gene calls are TRBV7-9 and TRBJ1-5, with D perhaps TRBD1 (6 bases). Germline-derived CDR1 and CDR2 are SEHNR and FQNEAQ (reference sequence). The V end was cut by 5 bases, the J end by 5 bases, with 19 bases between. The CDR3 has 16 amino acids. The CDR3 sequence: CASSKALQGMDQPQHF. The CDR3 bases are TGTGCCAGCAGCAAAGCCTTACAGGGTATGGATCAGCCCCAGCATTTT.

This sequence joins TRBV5-1 and TRBJ2-3; D ambiguous. Germline V CDR1 and CDR2: SGHRS, YFSETQ. Trimming left V 2 bases short and J 0 bases short, with 13 bases between. The CDR3 consists of 16 residues. CDR3 in amino acids: CASSFFVAESTDTQYF. The CDR3 DNA follows: TGCGCCAGCAGCTTTTTTGTGGCGGAGAGCACAGATACGCAGTATTTT.

V is TRBV5-8 and J is TRBJ2-1; TRBD1 matches at 11 bases. Germline lookup yields CDR1 SGHTS and CDR2 YDEGEE. The CDR3 is made up of 17 amino acids. Trimming cost V 7 bases and J 3 bases; bases outside gene matches: 12. CDR3 protein: CASPRVPGTGGYNEQFF. The CDR3 DNA sequence: TGTGCCAGCCCCCGGGTCCCGGGGACAGGGGGCTACAATGAGCAGTTCTTC.